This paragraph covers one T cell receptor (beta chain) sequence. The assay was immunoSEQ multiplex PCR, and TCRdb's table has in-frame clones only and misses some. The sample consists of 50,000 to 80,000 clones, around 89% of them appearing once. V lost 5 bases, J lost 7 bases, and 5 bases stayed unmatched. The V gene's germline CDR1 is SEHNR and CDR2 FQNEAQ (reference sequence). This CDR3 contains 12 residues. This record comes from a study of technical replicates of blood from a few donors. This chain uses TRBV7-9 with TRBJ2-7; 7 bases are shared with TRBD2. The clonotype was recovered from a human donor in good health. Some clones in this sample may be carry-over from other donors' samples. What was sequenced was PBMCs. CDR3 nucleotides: TGTGCCAGCAGCCCACCGGGGGGTGAGCAGTACTTC. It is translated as CASSPPGGEQYF.